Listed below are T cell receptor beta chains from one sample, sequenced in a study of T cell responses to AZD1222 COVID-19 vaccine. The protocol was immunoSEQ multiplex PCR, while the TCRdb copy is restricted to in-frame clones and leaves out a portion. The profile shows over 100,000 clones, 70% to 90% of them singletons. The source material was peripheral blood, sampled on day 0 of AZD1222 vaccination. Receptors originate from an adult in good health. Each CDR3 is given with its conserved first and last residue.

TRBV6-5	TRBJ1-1	CASSRNMNTEAFF
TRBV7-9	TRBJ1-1	CASSKDRDRGLDTEAFF
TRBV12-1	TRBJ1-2	CASSFGGARAIEDGYTF
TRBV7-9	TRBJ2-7	CASSLGGRVYEQYF
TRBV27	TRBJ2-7	CASSLSLGEGYEQYF
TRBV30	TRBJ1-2	CAWSPTGGYGYTF
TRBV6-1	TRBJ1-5	CASSDLGRQGLSSNQPQHF
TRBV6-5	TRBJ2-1	CASSSRQGMSYNEQFF
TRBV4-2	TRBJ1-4	CASSPRGSPNEKLFF
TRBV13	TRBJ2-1	CASSPGLAGGYNEQFF
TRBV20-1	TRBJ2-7	CSAQTRSEQYF
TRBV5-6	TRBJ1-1	CASSLDYGTVNTEAFF
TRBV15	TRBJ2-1	CATSSRQGYNEQFF
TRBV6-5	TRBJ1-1	CASSWIYGTEAFF
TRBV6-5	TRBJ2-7	CASRGPGQGNYEQYF
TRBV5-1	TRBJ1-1	CASSFMAENTEAFF
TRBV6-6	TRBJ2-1	CASSPRTADNEQFF
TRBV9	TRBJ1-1	CASSLDIGTEAFF
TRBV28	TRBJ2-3	CASSLPRTSGSTDTQYF
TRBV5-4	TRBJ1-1	CASSLTGTENTEAFF